This T cell receptor beta chain appears in the sequencing data of a study of blood T cell repertoires in COVID-19. Overall study context: The origin of the acute and convalescent COVID-19 samples was the United States, Italy and Spain.

TCRdb's copy holds only in-frame clones and misses some; the assay was immunoSEQ multiplex PCR. The repertoire holds 410,000 or so clones, with 70% to 90% as singletons. Seattle patient enrollment occurred during active infection, with longitudinal follow-up thereafter. Trimming cost V 4 bases and J 6 bases, with 16 bases left between them. The germline V gene has CDR1 SGHNT and CDR2 YYREEE (reference sequence). The CDR3 is made up of 14 amino acids. The chain joins TRBV5-4 to TRBJ1-2, with D perhaps matching TRBD1 (6 bases). The sequence came from a woman in her forties with COVID-19, enrolled during active disease. The sample consisted of peripheral blood. CDR3 amino acids: CASSPDRYRDGYTF. CDR3 DNA: TGTGCCAGCAGCCCTGACAGGTATAGAGATGGCTACACCTTC.